These T cell receptor beta chains were read from a single sample in a study of blood T cell repertoires in COVID-19. Profiled with immunoSEQ multiplex PCR; TCRdb holds only in-frame clones, not every one. The sample lists some 190,000 clones, roughly 86% seen once, with roughly 5.3% in the top ten. The specimen was peripheral blood. These receptors were obtained from a woman in her 70s with active or convalescent COVID-19. Both conserved end residues are part of each CDR3. The D gene is left open where the match is weak. A row's size may be missing; if present it is once, few, many or a size class.

j_call d_call cdr3_length clone_size v_call cdr3_nt cdr3_aa
TRBJ1-6 - 15 - TRBV5-5 TGTGCCAGCAGCCCAGGGTCATCCTATAATTCACCCCTCCACTTT CASSPGSSYNSPLHF
TRBJ2-1 TRBD2 18 - TRBV4-1 TGCGCCAGCAGCCAACCCGCTGGACTAGCGGCCTCCTACAATGAGCAGTTCTTC CASSQPAGLAASYNEQFF
TRBJ2-7 - 13 - TRBV18 TGTGCCAGCTCACTCCTAGGAGGAGGCGAGCAGTACTTC CASSLLGGGEQYF
TRBJ2-3 TRBD1 13 - TRBV12-3/TRBV12-4 TGTGCCAGCAGCCGGGACAGGGGAGATACGCAGTATTTT CASSRDRGDTQYF
TRBJ2-1 TRBD2 18 few TRBV2 TGTGCCAGCATCTTCGGTCCACTAGCGGGTTTTTCCTACAATGAGCAGTTCTTC CASIFGPLAGFSYNEQFF
TRBJ1-5 - 15 - TRBV6-6 TGTGCCAGCAGTGACTCGACGCAGGGCAATCAGCCCCAGCATTTT CASSDSTQGNQPQHF
TRBJ2-2 - 14 - TRBV28 TGTGCCAGCAGCCTATCGGGGGTCACCGGGGAGCTGTTTTTT CASSLSGVTGELFF
TRBJ2-7 TRBD1 15 - TRBV29-1 TGCAGCGTAGGGATTGGGACAGGGCGAGGTTACGAGCAGTACTTC CSVGIGTGRGYEQYF
TRBJ2-5 TRBD1 13 - TRBV7-9 TGTGCCAGCAGCACACAGGGGACCGAGACCCAGTACTTC CASSTQGTETQYF
TRBJ1-5 - 13 - TRBV29-1 TGCAGCGTCAGACAGGACCGCAATCAGCCCCAGCATTTT CSVRQDRNQPQHF
TRBJ2-2 TRBD1 16 - TRBV28 TGTGCCAGCAGTTCCAACAGGGGGCTCTACACCGGGGAGCTGTTTTTT CASSSNRGLYTGELFF
TRBJ1-4 - 12 - TRBV25-1 TGTGCCGCGAGGCAGGGGAATGAAAAACTGTTTTTT CAARQGNEKLFF
TRBJ2-3 TRBD1 15 - TRBV2 TGTGCCAGCAGCCTCCTGACAGGGGGGACAGATACGCAGTATTTT CASSLLTGGTDTQYF
TRBJ2-3 - 15 - TRBV18 TGTGCCAGCTCACCCCTGGGGGGTGGCACAGATACGCAGTATTTT CASSPLGGGTDTQYF
TRBJ2-5 TRBD2 16 - TRBV3-1/TRBV3-2 TGTGCCAGCAGCCAAGGAGGGGCGGGAGGGCTAGAGACCCAGTACTTC CASSQGGAGGLETQYF
TRBJ1-2 - 14 once TRBV7-9 TGTGCCAGCAGCTTAAGTGGAAGAGGCTATGGCTACACCTTC CASSLSGRGYGYTF
TRBJ1-4 - 13 - TRBV25-1 TGTGCCAGCAGTTCCGGGGTGGGTGAAAAACTGTTTTTT CASSSGVGEKLFF
TRBJ2-2 - 15 - TRBV13 TGTGCCAGCAGCGCGAAGTATCTCGGGGGCGGGGAGCTGTTTTTT CASSAKYLGGGELFF
TRBJ1-1 TRBD1 15 - TRBV18 TGTGCCAGCTCACCCGGACAGGTTGGGCGCACTGAAGCTTTCTTT CASSPGQVGRTEAFF
TRBJ2-7 TRBD1 16 - TRBV9 TGTGCCAGCAGCTCAGGAATTGGGACAGGGGGCCACGAGCAGTACTTC CASSSGIGTGGHEQYF
TRBJ1-3 TRBD1 15 - TRBV3-1/TRBV3-2 TGTGCCAGCAGGCCTACAGGGGGCTCTGGAAACACCATATATTTT CASRPTGGSGNTIYF
TRBJ2-3 - 12 - TRBV10-3 TGTGCCATCAGTGATAGGGAGGATACGCAGTATTTT CAISDREDTQYF
TRBJ1-1 TRBD1 14 - TRBV6-6 TGTGCCAGCAGTTACGACAGGGGGCTTACTGAAGCTTTCTTT CASSYDRGLTEAFF
TRBJ2-5 TRBD1 15 - TRBV2 TGTGCCAGCTCGTGGCAAGGGACAGCCCAAGAGACCCAGTACTTC CASSWQGTAQETQYF
TRBJ1-1 - 13 - TRBV5-1 TGCGCCAGCAGCTTGGGGGCGAACACTGAAGCTTTCTTT CASSLGANTEAFF
TRBJ2-7 - 13 - TRBV7-9 TGTGCCAGCAGCCCGACTTCCCCCTACGAGCAGTACTTC CASSPTSPYEQYF
TRBJ2-2 TRBD2 14 many TRBV28 TGTGCCACCAATACGTGGGGGGGCACCGGGGAGCTGTTTTTT CATNTWGGTGELFF
TRBJ2-5 TRBD2 15 few TRBV19 TGTGCCAGTAGTATAGAGACTAGCGGGAGTGTGACCCAGTACTTC CASSIETSGSVTQYF
TRBJ2-1 TRBD2 15 - TRBV11-2 TGTGCCAGCAGCTTGATGGGCGGGAGGGGGAATGAGCAGTTCTTC CASSLMGGRGNEQFF
TRBJ2-1 TRBD2 15 - TRBV6-1 TGTGCCAGCAGTGATAGCGGGAGGCCGAGAAATGAGCAGTTCTTC CASSDSGRPRNEQFF
TRBJ2-7 - 11 - TRBV20-1 TGCAGTGTTTCGCCCCTAGGCGAGCAGTACTTC CSVSPLGEQYF
TRBJ2-2 - 15 once TRBV7-9 TGTGCCAGCAGCTTGGAGGGGGCATCGGCCGGGGAGCTGTTTTTT CASSLEGASAGELFF
TRBJ1-2 - 15 once TRBV5-8 TGTGCCAGCAGACCAAGAACAGCCGCTGGCTATGGCTACACCTTC CASRPRTAAGYGYTF
TRBJ2-1 - 16 - TRBV5-1 TGCGCCAGCAGCTTCGGACAGAAGAGCTCCTACAATGAGCAGTTCTTC CASSFGQKSSYNEQFF
TRBJ1-2 TRBD1 14 - TRBV5-1 TGCGCCAGCAGCTCGGACAGGGGGAGCTATGGCTACACCTTC CASSSDRGSYGYTF
TRBJ2-2 - 13 - TRBV12-3/TRBV12-4 TGTGCCAGCAGCTTACATAACACCGGGGAGCTGTTTTTT CASSLHNTGELFF
TRBJ2-5 - 11 once TRBV7-9 TGTGCCAGCAGCTTACAGGGGACCCAGTACTTC CASSLQGTQYF
TRBJ1-2 - 16 - TRBV5-1 TGCGCCAGCAGCTTGGAGTCCTCGACAGCGACCTATGGCTACACCTTC CASSLESSTATYGYTF
TRBJ2-2 TRBD2 20 - TRBV6-1 TGTGCCAGCAGTGAAGTACCATTAGGACTAGCGGGACCGAACACCGGGGAGCTGTTTTTT CASSEVPLGLAGPNTGELFF
TRBJ2-3 TRBD2 14 - TRBV19 TGTGCCACCAAAAAAGCGGGAGGGACAGATACGCAGTATTTT CATKKAGGTDTQYF
TRBJ2-7 - 14 - TRBV28 TGTGCCAGCAGGAATACAGGGCTTTCCTACGAGCAGTACTTC CASRNTGLSYEQYF
TRBJ1-5 - 14 - TRBV6-5 TGTGCCAGCAGCAGCTTGGGGGGAGATCAGCCCCAGCATTTT CASSSLGGDQPQHF
TRBJ2-5 - 14 - TRBV3-1/TRBV3-2 TGTGCCAGCAGCCAAGAGAGGGTTCGGGAGACCCAGTACTTC CASSQERVRETQYF
TRBJ2-5 - 13 - TRBV5-6 TGTGCCAGCAGCTATGCGGTCCAAGAGACCCAGTACTTC CASSYAVQETQYF
TRBJ2-2 TRBD2 18 - TRBV4-1 TGCGCCAGCAGCCAAGATTGGCCTAGCGGGATGTCCACCGGGGAGCTGTTTTTT CASSQDWPSGMSTGELFF
TRBJ2-7 - 14 - TRBV4-1 TGCGCCAGCAGCCAGGCGGGTTCCTTTGGCGAGCAGTACTTC CASSQAGSFGEQYF
TRBJ2-7 - 11 many TRBV2 TGTGCCAGCAGTTATAGATTAGAGCAGTACTTC CASSYRLEQYF
TRBJ1-2 TRBD1 16 - TRBV6-5 TGTGCCAGCAGTTACTCGATGAACAGGGGGCACGGTGGCTACACCTTC CASSYSMNRGHGGYTF
TRBJ1-2 - 15 - TRBV5-1 TGCGCCAGCAGCTTGCGACCGGGGGTCGAGGGAGGCTACACCTTC CASSLRPGVEGGYTF
TRBJ1-2 - 14 - TRBV19 TGTGCCAGTAGTATCCCGGGATTTAACTATGGCTACACCTTC CASSIPGFNYGYTF
TRBJ2-6 - 15 few TRBV7-9 TGTGCCAGCAGCCTCCGGGTAGCGGGGGCCAACGTCCTGACTTTC CASSLRVAGANVLTF
TRBJ2-2 TRBD2 14 - TRBV11-1 TGTGCCAGTCACCTAGCGGGAGTACCCGGGGAGCTGTTTTTT CASHLAGVPGELFF